One T cell receptor beta chain is described in this entry. Its target is not known. Each CDR3 protein gets one entry after TCRdb re-called the multiplex PCR reads with MiXCR. The sample consists of about 20,000 distinct CDR3 sequences, 43% of them appearing once. This entry belongs to a study of breast tumors, draining lymph nodes, adjacent tissues. Whole-study results and caveats: Tumor repertoires ranked between lymph nodes and nontumor tissue in diversity, with V and J gene preferences. The data were judged consistent with most tumor T cells coming from lymph node and expanding in tumor.

V dropped 2 bases and J dropped 1 base, with 8 bases sitting between them. The CDR3 totals 14 residues. Germline V CDR1 and CDR2: SGHTA, FQGTGA. The chain is built from TRBV7-3 and TRBJ1-1; possibly TRBD1 for D (5 bases). The sample was breast tumor tissue. The TCR comes from a female donor with breast cancer. Some clones in this sample may be carry-over from other donors' samples. The CDR3 DNA reads as TGTGCCAGCAGCTTAGGACATTCGAACACTGAAGCTTTCTTT. The encoded protein is CASSLGHSNTEAFF.